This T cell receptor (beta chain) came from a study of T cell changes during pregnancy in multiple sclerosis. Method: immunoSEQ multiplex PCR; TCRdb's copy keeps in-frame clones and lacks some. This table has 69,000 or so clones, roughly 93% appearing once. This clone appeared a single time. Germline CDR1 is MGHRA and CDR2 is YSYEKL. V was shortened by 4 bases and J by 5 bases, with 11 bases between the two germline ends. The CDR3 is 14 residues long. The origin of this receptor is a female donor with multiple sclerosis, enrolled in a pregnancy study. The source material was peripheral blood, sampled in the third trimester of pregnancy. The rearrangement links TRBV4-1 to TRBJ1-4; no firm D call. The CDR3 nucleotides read TGCGCCAGCAGCCCCCCGGGGATGAATGAAAAACTGTTTTTT. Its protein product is CASSPPGMNEKLFF.